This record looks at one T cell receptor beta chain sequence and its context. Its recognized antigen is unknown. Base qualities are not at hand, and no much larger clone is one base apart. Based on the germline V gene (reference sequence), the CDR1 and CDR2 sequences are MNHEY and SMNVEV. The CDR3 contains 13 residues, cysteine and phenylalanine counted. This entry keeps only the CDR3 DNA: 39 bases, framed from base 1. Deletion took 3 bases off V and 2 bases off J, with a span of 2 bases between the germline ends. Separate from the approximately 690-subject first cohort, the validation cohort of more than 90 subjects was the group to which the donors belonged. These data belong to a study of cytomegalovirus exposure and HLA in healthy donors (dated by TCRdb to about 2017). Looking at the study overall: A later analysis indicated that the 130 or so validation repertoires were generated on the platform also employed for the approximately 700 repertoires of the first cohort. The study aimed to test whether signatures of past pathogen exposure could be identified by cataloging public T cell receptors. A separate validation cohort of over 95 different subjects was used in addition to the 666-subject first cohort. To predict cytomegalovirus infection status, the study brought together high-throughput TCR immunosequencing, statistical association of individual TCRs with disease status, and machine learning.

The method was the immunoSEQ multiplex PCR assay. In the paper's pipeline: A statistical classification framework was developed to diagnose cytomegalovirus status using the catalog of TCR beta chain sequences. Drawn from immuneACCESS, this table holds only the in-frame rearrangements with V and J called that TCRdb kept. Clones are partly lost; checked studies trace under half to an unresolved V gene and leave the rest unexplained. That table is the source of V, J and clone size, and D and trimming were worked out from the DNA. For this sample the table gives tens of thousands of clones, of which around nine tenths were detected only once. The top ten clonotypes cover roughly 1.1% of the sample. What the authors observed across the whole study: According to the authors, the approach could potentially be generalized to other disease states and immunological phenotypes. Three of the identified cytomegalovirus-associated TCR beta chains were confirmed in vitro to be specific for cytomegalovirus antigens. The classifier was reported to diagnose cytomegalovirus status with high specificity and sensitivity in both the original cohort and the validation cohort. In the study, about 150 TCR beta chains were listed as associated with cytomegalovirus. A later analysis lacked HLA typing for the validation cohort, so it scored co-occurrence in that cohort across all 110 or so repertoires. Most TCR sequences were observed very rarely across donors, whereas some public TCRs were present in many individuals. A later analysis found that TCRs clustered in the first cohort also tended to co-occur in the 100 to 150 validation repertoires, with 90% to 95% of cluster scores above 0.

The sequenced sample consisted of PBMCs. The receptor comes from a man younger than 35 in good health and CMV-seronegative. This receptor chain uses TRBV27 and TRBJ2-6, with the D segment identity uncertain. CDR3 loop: CASSFAGANVLTF. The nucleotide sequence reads TGTGCCAGCAGTTTCGCTGGGGCCAACGTCCTGACTTTC.